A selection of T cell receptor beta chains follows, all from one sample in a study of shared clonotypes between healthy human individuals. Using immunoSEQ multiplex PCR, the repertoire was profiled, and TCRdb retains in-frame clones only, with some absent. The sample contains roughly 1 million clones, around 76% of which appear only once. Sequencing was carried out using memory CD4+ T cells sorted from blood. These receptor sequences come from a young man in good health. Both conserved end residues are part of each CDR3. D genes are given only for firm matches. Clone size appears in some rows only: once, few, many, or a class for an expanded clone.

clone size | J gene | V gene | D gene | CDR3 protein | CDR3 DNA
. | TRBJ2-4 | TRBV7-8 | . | CASSFSGTVKNIQYF | TGTGCCAGCAGCTTCTCCGGGACGGTGAAAAACATTCAGTACTTC
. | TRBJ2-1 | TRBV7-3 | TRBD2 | CASSIGLAELNEQFF | TGTGCCAGCAGCATAGGACTAGCGGAGCTGAATGAGCAGTTCTTC
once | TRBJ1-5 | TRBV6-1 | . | CASSETDEHSQPQHF | TGTGCCAGCAGTGAGACTGACGAGCACTCTCAGCCCCAGCATTTT
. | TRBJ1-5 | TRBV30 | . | CALGGWNQPQHF | TGTGCTCTAGGGGGGTGGAATCAGCCCCAGCATTTT
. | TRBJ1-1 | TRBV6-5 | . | CASSSPGAGNSEAFF | TGTGCCAGCAGTTCCCCAGGGGCAGGGAACTCTGAAGCTTTCTTT
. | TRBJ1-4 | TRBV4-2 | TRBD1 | CASSQGQGHEKLFF | TGTGCCAGCAGCCAGGGACAGGGTCATGAAAAACTGTTTTTT
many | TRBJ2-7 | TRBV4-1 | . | CASSQDTLARNEQYF | TGCGCCAGCAGCCAAGATACCCTAGCAAGGAACGAGCAGTACTTC
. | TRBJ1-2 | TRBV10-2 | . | CASSGDFNYGYTF | TGCGCCAGCAGTGGGGATTTTAACTATGGCTACACCTTC
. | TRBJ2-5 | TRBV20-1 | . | CSAQVQETQYF | TGCAGTGCTCAGGTACAAGAGACCCAGTACTTC
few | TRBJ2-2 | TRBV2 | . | CASKPGSAGTGELFF | TGTGCCAGCAAGCCGGGATCTGCGGGCACCGGGGAGCTGTTTTTT
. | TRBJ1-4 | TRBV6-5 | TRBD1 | CASSPTGGGGEKLFF | TGTGCCAGCAGTCCCACGGGAGGGGGCGGTGAAAAACTGTTTTTT
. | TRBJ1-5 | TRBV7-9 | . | CASSSGQSPQHF | TGTGCCAGCAGCTCCGGTCAGTCGCCCCAGCATTTT
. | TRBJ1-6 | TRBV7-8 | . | CASSPREGYNSPLHF | TGTGCCAGCAGCCCTCGGGAGGGCTATAATTCACCCCTCCACTTT
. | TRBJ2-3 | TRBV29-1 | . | CSVNYRTPSTDTQYF | TGCAGTGTCAACTACAGGACCCCTAGCACAGATACGCAGTATTTT
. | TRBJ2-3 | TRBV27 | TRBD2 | CASSSTRGEGDTQYF | TGTGCCAGCAGTTCCACACGGGGGGAAGGAGATACGCAGTATTTT
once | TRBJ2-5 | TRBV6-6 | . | CASSYAPRGGETQYF | TGTGCCAGCAGTTACGCCCCGAGGGGGGGAGAGACCCAGTACTTC
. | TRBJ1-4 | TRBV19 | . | CASSLSGRPNEKLFF | TGTGCCAGTAGTTTATCAGGGAGGCCTAATGAAAAACTGTTTTTT
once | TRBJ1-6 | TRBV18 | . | CASSPLGSLADSPLHF | TGTGCCAGCTCACCTCTCGGGTCCCTCGCGGATTCACCCCTCCACTTT
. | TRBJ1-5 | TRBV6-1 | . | CASSESSLGPQHF | TGTGCCAGCAGTGAGTCCAGCCTGGGGCCCCAGCATTTT
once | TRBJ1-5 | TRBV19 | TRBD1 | CASSMGAGGGRNQPQHF | TGTGCCAGTAGTATGGGGGCCGGAGGGGGCCGGAATCAGCCCCAGCATTTT
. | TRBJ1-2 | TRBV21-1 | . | CASSKEWAELYGYTF | TGTGCCAGCAGCAAAGAATGGGCAGAACTTTATGGCTACACCTTC
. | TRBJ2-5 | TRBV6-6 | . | CASSYFQGQETQYF | TGTGCCAGCAGTTACTTTCAGGGGCAAGAGACCCAGTACTTC
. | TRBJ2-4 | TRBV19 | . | CASSTQQGVDIQYF | TGTGCCAGTAGTACCCAACAGGGTGTAGACATTCAGTACTTC
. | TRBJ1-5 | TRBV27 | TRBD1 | CASSLMRPGGDYSNQPQHF | TGTGCCAGCAGTTTAATGAGGCCAGGGGGGGATTATAGCAATCAGCCCCAGCATTTT
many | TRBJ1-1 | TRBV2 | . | CASRGRGNTEAFF | TGTGCCAGCAGGGGACGTGGGAACACTGAAGCTTTCTTT
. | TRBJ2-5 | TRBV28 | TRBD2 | CASSASGGAGETQYF | TGTGCCAGCAGTGCCAGCGGGGGGGCGGGAGAGACCCAGTACTTC
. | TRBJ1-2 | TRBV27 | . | CASARGAAAYGYTF | TGTGCCAGCGCACGGGGGGCAGCCGCCTATGGCTACACCTTC
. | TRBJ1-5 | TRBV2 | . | CASSDWGSSNQPQHF | TGTGCCAGCAGTGATTGGGGAAGCAGCAATCAGCCCCAGCATTTT
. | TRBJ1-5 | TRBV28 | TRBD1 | CASSLLAGGPQPQHF | TGTGCCAGCAGTTTACTGGCAGGGGGCCCTCAGCCCCAGCATTTT
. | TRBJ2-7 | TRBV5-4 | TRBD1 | CASSLEQGASYEQYF | TGTGCCAGCAGCTTGGAGCAGGGGGCCTCCTACGAGCAGTACTTC
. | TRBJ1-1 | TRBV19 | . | CATTGRYIPEAFF | TGTGCCACTACGGGACGGTACATTCCTGAAGCTTTCTTT
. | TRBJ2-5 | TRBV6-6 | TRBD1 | CASSYSTGEETQYF | TGTGCCAGCAGTTACTCGACAGGGGAAGAGACCCAGTACTTC
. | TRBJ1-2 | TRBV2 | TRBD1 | CASSATGGYGYTF | TGTGCCAGCAGTGCGACAGGGGGCTATGGCTACACCTTC
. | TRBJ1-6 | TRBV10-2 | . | CASSGLKVGNSPLHF | TGCGCCAGCAGTGGGCTGAAAGTTGGGAATTCACCCCTCCACTTT
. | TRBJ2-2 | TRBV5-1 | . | CASSLQERGELFF | TGCGCCAGCAGCTTGCAGGAACGGGGGGAGCTGTTTTTT
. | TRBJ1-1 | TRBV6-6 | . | CASRVGDTEAFF | TGTGCCAGTCGCGTCGGGGACACTGAAGCTTTCTTT
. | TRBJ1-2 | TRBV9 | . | CASSVAESPNYGYTF | TGTGCCAGCAGCGTAGCAGAGAGCCCTAACTATGGCTACACCTTC
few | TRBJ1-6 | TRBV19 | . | CASQDPQENSPLHF | TGTGCTAGCCAAGACCCCCAAGAGAATTCACCCCTCCACTTT
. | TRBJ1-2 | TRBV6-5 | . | CASSRDAEYTF | TGTGCCAGCAGTCGGGACGCCGAATACACCTTC
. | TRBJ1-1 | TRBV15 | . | CATSRAAGMTEAFF | TGTGCCACCAGCAGAGCCGCAGGGATGACTGAAGCTTTCTTT
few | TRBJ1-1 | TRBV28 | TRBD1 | CATQDRVRAFF | TGTGCCACTCAAGACAGGGTGAGAGCTTTCTTT
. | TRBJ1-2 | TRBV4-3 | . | CASSHGGYYGYTF | TGCGCCAGCAGCCACGGGGGCTACTATGGCTACACCTTC
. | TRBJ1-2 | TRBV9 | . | CASSPAPNLNLNGYTF | TGTGCCAGCAGCCCCGCCCCAAACTTAAACCTCAATGGCTACACCTTC
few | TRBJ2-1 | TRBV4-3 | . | CASSQDLQVEQFF | TGCGCCAGCAGCCAAGATTTACAGGTTGAGCAGTTCTTC
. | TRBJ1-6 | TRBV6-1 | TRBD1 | CASSDGQGAGSPLHF | TGTGCCAGCAGTGATGGGCAGGGGGCAGGGTCACCCCTCCACTTT
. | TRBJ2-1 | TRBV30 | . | CAWSDVHEQFF | TGTGCCTGGAGTGATGTCCATGAGCAGTTCTTC
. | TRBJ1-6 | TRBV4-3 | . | CASSQDLLAGSSYNSPLHF | TGCGCCAGCAGCCAAGATCTTTTGGCAGGGAGCTCCTATAATTCACCCCTCCACTTT
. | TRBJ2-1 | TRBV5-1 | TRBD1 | CASSSDRGAYNEQFF | TGCGCCAGCAGCTCGGACAGGGGGGCATACAATGAGCAGTTCTTC
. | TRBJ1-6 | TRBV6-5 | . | CASSSGLGSPLHF | TGTGCCAGCTCATCCGGATTGGGTTCACCCCTCCACTTT
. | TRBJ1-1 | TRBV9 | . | CASSVVPEMNTEAFF | TGTGCCAGCAGCGTAGTGCCCGAAATGAACACTGAAGCTTTCTTT
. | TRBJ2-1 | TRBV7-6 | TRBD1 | CASSSPRTGANEQFF | TGTGCCAGCAGCTCCCCCAGGACAGGGGCCAATGAGCAGTTCTTC
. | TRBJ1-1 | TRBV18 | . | CASSRPEKGGHTEAFF | TGTGCCAGCTCACGACCGGAGAAGGGTGGCCACACTGAAGCTTTCTTT
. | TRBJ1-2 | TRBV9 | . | CASSAGFGYGYTF | TGTGCCAGCAGCGCAGGGTTCGGCTATGGCTACACCTTC
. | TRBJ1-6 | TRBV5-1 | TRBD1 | CASSPRTGRDNSPLHF | TGCGCCAGCAGCCCGAGGACAGGGCGGGATAATTCACCCCTCCACTTT
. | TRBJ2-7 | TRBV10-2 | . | CASSERGGRSYEQYF | TGCGCCAGCAGTGAAAGAGGAGGACGGTCCTACGAGCAGTACTTC
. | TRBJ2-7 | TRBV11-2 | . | CASSLLKGPSYEQYF | TGTGCCAGCAGCCTCCTTAAGGGGCCGTCCTACGAGCAGTACTTC
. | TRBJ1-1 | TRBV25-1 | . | CASRRAFQGEAFF | TGTGCCTCCAGGAGGGCCTTTCAGGGAGAAGCTTTCTTT
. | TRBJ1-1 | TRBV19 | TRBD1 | CASSLLDRGLGEAFF | TGTGCCAGTAGTCTACTGGACAGGGGGCTGGGTGAAGCTTTCTTT
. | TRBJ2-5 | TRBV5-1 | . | CASSSTDLRGETQYF | TGCGCCAGCAGCTCGACCGACCTCCGGGGGGAGACCCAGTACTTC